One and the same sample provided the 27 T cell receptor beta chains below, sequenced in a study of somatic mutations in cytotoxic T cells in rheumatoid arthritis. Produced via immunoSEQ multiplex PCR; TCRdb's table is partial and in-frame only. This sample has about 10,000 clones, with around 74% found just once. Source material: CD8+ T cells sorted from blood. These receptors were taken from a man aged 45-65 years in good health.

V usage is TRBV7-9 and J usage is TRBJ2-5; the match to TRBD1 covers 8 bases. This CDR3 comprises 16 residues. Trimming took 4 bases from V and 3 from J; bases not matched to a gene: 10. Germline V CDR1 and CDR2: SEHNR, FQNEAQ (reference sequence). The CDR3 DNA sequence: TGTGCCAGCAGCTCCAAATCCAGGGGGCTGGAAGAGACCCAGTACTTC. It encodes CASSSKSRGLEETQYF.

The chain has TRBV2 and TRBJ2-7; 10 bases align to TRBD1. The germline gives CDR1 SNHLY, CDR2 FYNNEI. The CDR3 is 15 amino acids. Trimming removed 10 bases from V and 2 bases from J; junction bases left unmatched: 11. The CDR3 sequence is CANNKAGQGAYEQYF. The CDR3 nucleotides read TGTGCCAACAACAAGGCCGGACAGGGGGCCTACGAGCAGTACTTC.

The V gene is TRBV6-4, the J gene TRBJ2-1; 11 nucleotides agree with TRBD2. The CDR3 consists of 16 residues. In germline, CDR1 is MRHNA, CDR2 SNTAGT. V was clipped by 3 bases and J by 8 bases; unmatched bases: 9. The CDR3 protein is CASSESGTSGHDEQFF. In nucleotides, the CDR3 is TGTGCCAGCAGTGAATCCGGGACTAGCGGACACGATGAGCAGTTCTTC.

The J gene is TRBJ2-2, the V gene TRBV6-6; 8 bases are shared with TRBD1. Germline values: CDR1 MNHNY, CDR2 SVGAGI (reference sequence). V was clipped by 5 bases and J by 13 bases; unmatched bases: 6. The CDR3 is 12 residues long. CDR3 loop: CASSLDRVWLFF. DNA of the CDR3: TGTGCCAGCAGTCTGGACAGGGTATGGCTGTTTTTT.

This clone was seen a single time. CDR3 in DNA: TGCGCCAGCAGCCCTGGGGGCCGGGACACCTATGGCTACACCTTC. Its translation: CASSPGGRDTYGYTF. The V and J genes are TRBV5-1 and TRBJ1-2, with D possibly matching TRBD1 (6 bases). Trimming removed 4 bases from V and 4 bases from J, with 17 bases in between. Per the germline V gene, CDR1 is SGHRS and CDR2 is YFSETQ. The CDR3 covers 15 residues.

This clone came up once. The chain uses TRBV6-1 and TRBJ2-1; D unclear. Germline assignment: CDR1 MNHNS and CDR2 SASEGT. The CDR3 runs 13 residues. V was cut by 4 bases and J by 4 bases, with 8 bases left in between. The CDR3 protein is CASSGQDYNEQFF. As DNA, the CDR3 is TGTGCCAGCAGTGGGCAGGATTACAATGAGCAGTTCTTC.

The chain uses TRBV9 and TRBJ2-7; possible D gene TRBD1, 5 bases. From germline, CDR1 is SGDLS and CDR2 YYNGEE. The CDR3 has 13 residues. Trimming shortened V by 0 bases and J by 5 bases, and 9 bases separated the two germline ends. The CDR3: CASSVGQGNEQYF. The CDR3 DNA sequence: TGTGCCAGCAGCGTAGGGCAGGGAAACGAGCAGTACTTC.

This chain connects TRBV4-1 to TRBJ2-7, with 7 bases that match TRBD2. Germline V lookup: CDR1 MGHRA, CDR2 YSYEKL. V lost 1 base, J lost 6 bases, and 6 bases stayed unmatched. This CDR3 comprises 14 residues. In nucleotides, the CDR3 is TGCGCCAGCAGCCAAGTGGGCGGGGGTTCCGAGCAGTACTTC. It translates to CASSQVGGGSEQYF.

The V call is TRBV5-5, the J call TRBJ1-2, with 10 bases that match TRBD1. From germline, CDR1 is SGHKS and CDR2 YYEKEE (reference sequence). The CDR3 is 15 residues long. V lost 4 bases, J lost 8 bases, and 11 bases stayed unmatched. The CDR3 DNA follows: TGTGCCAGCAGCCCGACAGGGGGCCACTATGTGGGCTACACCTTC. Translation: CASSPTGGHYVGYTF.

The chain couples TRBV28 to TRBJ1-2; 7 bases fit TRBD1. The CDR3 contains 15 residues. Germline trimming cut 1 base from V and 4 bases from J; bases unmatched to any gene: 6. Germline V gives CDR1 MDHEN, CDR2 SYDVKM. This CDR3 reads CASSLSRGVGYGYTF. The DNA for the CDR3 is TGTGCCAGCAGTTTATCCAGGGGGGTAGGCTATGGCTACACCTTC.

This rearrangement joins TRBV6-1 to TRBJ2-3, with TRBD2 identical over 7 bases. Germline V gives CDR1 MNHNS, CDR2 SASEGT. V dropped 0 bases and J dropped 1; count of bases not matched to a gene: 4. The CDR3 is 16 amino acids. The CDR3: CASSEASGGGTDTQYF. CDR3 bases: TGTGCCAGCAGTGAAGCTAGTGGGGGGGGCACAGATACGCAGTATTTT.

The J gene is TRBJ2-5, the V gene TRBV13; D possibly corresponds to TRBD1 (5 bases). Germline V gene sequence: CDR1 PRHDT, CDR2 FYEKMQ (reference sequence). There are 14 residues in the CDR3. Trimming left V 1 base short and J 5 bases short, with 11 bases between. Written as DNA, the CDR3 is TGTGCCAGCAGCTTAGAAGGGCCAGGGGAGACCCAGTACTTC. As protein: CASSLEGPGETQYF. The whole variable domain, remainder taken from reference TRBV13 and TRBJ2-5, is AAGVIQSPRHLIKEKRETATLKCYPIPRHDTVYWYQQGPGQDPQFLISFYEKMQSDKGSIPDRFSAQQFSDYHSELNMSSLELGDSALYFCASSLEGPGETQYFGPGTRLLVL.

This clone is termed medium-sized (0.01 to 0.1%). The chain uses TRBV7-9 and TRBJ2-7, with TRBD2 matching over 7 bases. With 1 base clipped from V and 4 bases from J, the junction kept 10 bases outside the gene matches. The germline V gene encodes CDR1 SEHNR and CDR2 FQNEAQ (reference sequence). This CDR3 spans 16 amino acids. CDR3: CASSLEGGRDRYEQYF. The CDR3 DNA reads as TGTGCCAGCAGCTTAGAGGGCGGGAGAGATCGTTACGAGCAGTACTTC.

The chain recombines TRBV6-5 with TRBJ2-1, with D perhaps TRBD2 (5 bases). Trimming left V 2 bases short and J 6 bases short, with 11 bases between. The CDR3 is made up of 14 amino acids. The germline gives CDR1 MNHEY, CDR2 SVGAGI. CDR3 nucleotides: TGTGCCAGCAGTTACGAAGTTCGGGGCAATGAGCAGTTCTTC. Amino acids: CASSYEVRGNEQFF.

The J gene is TRBJ1-2, the V gene TRBV5-4; 7 nucleotides match TRBD1. The CDR3 spans 15 residues. Germline assignment: CDR1 SGHNT and CDR2 YYREEE (reference sequence). With 5 bases clipped from V and 6 bases from J, the junction kept 13 bases outside the gene matches. In DNA, the CDR3 is TGTGCCAGCAGACAGACCCGGCCACAGGGGAATGGCTACACCTTC. This codes for CASRQTRPQGNGYTF. The full variable domain, its missing parts supplied by reference TRBV5-4 and TRBJ1-2, is ETGVTQSPTHLIKTRGQQVTLRCSSQSGHNTVSWYQQALGQGPQFIFQYYREEENGRGNFPPRFSGLQFPNYSSELNVNALELDDSALYLCASRQTRPQGNGYTFGSGTRLTVV.

This chain links TRBV20-1 with TRBJ1-1; the match to TRBD1 covers 7 bases. The CDR3 is 11 residues long. Germline CDR1 and CDR2: DFQATT and SNEGSKA (reference sequence). The V gene end was trimmed by 6 bases and the J gene end by 11 bases; junction bases not matched to a gene: 9. This CDR3 reads CSAPATGVAFF. In nucleotides, the CDR3 is TGCAGTGCGCCCGCCACAGGGGTGGCTTTCTTT.

The chain is built from TRBV7-9 and TRBJ2-5, with TRBD2 matching 15 bases. V was pared by 4 bases and J by 3 bases, with 3 bases of the junction left unmatched. Per germline, CDR1 SEHNR and CDR2 FQNEAQ (reference sequence). The CDR3 sequence is 16 residues long. CDR3 in DNA: TGTGCCAGCAGCTGGACTAGCGGGGGGGATGAAGAGACCCAGTACTTC. Encoded protein: CASSWTSGGDEETQYF.

The chain combines TRBV13 with TRBJ2-2; D might be TRBD2 (6 bases). The germline V gene has CDR1 PRHDT and CDR2 FYEKMQ (reference sequence). The CDR3 has 15 amino acids. V was shortened by 3 bases and J by 7 bases, with 15 bases between the two germline ends. CDR3 residues: CASSFLRESVGELFF. The DNA of the CDR3 is TGTGCCAGCAGCTTTCTCCGGGAGAGCGTCGGGGAGCTGTTTTTT.

The rearrangement joins TRBV9 to TRBJ2-7, with D maybe TRBD2 (6 bases). Looked up from germline, CDR1 is SGDLS and CDR2 is YYNGEE. With 4 bases removed from V and 2 bases from J, the gap between germline ends came to 13 bases. The CDR3 consists of 14 residues. Here the CDR3 reads CASSPTGDPYEQYF. For the CDR3, the DNA is TGTGCCAGCAGCCCGACGGGGGATCCCTACGAGCAGTACTTC.

This chain links TRBV6-6 with TRBJ2-3; 12 nucleotides line up with TRBD2. The V and J ends lost 3 bases and 4 bases, in that order; junction bases with no gene match: 5. The germline V gene encodes CDR1 MNHNY and CDR2 SVGAGI (reference sequence). CDR3 length: 16 amino acids. The CDR3 coding sequence is TGTGCCAGCAGTTATGGACTAGCGGGGAAGGCAGATACGCAGTATTTT. Protein product: CASSYGLAGKADTQYF.

The chain is built from TRBV11-2 and TRBJ2-5; no clear D. With 0 bases removed from V and 2 bases from J, the gap between germline ends came to 10 bases. The CDR3 spans 15 residues. In germline, CDR1 is SGHAT, CDR2 FQNNGV. As DNA, the CDR3 is TGTGCCAGCAGCTTAGATCAAGTCAGACAAGAGACCCAGTACTTC. Residues: CASSLDQVRQETQYF.

In this sample, this clone turned up a few times. The V call is TRBV5-8, the J call TRBJ1-5; 7 bases are shared with TRBD1. There are 15 residues in the CDR3. Germline V gene lookup returns CDR1 SGHTS and CDR2 YDEGEE. Losses at the gene ends were 0 bases for V and 5 bases for J; bases not matched to a gene: 5. The CDR3 sequence is CASSLGWDSHQPQHF. For the CDR3, the DNA is TGTGCCAGCAGCTTGGGATGGGACAGCCATCAGCCCCAGCATTTT. Filled out from reference TRBV5-8 and TRBJ1-5, the complete variable domain reads EAGVTQSPTHLIKTRGQQATLRCSPISGHTSVYWYQQALGLGLQFLLWYDEGEERNRGNFPPRFSGRQFPNYSSELNVNALELEDSALYLCASSLGWDSHQPQHFGDGTRLSIL.

By sample fraction, this clone is large (0.1 to 1%). This chain uses TRBV7-3 with TRBJ1-5, with 7 bases identical to TRBD1. The CDR3 contains 14 residues. Losses at the gene ends were 5 bases for V and 3 bases for J; bases not matched to a gene: 4. Germline V CDR1 and CDR2: SGHTA, FQGTGA. CDR3 in amino acids: CASSRDRSNQPQHF. The CDR3, as DNA: TGTGCCAGCAGCAGGGACAGATCCAATCAGCCCCAGCATTTT. Together with reference TRBV7-3 and TRBJ1-5, the CDR3 gives the full variable domain: GAGVSQTPSNKVTEKGKYVELRCDPISGHTALYWYRQSLGQGPEFLIYFQGTGAADDSGLPNDRFFAVRPEGSVSTLKIQRTERGDSAVYLCASSRDRSNQPQHFGDGTRLSIL.

CDR3 bases: TGTGCCAGTAAAAAGGGGGCGTTGAATAAAAACATTCAGTACTTC. Residues: CASKKGALNKNIQYF. J is TRBJ2-4 and V is TRBV28, with 7 positions matching TRBD1. Trimming cost V 9 bases and J 4 bases; bases outside gene matches: 12. CDR1 is MDHEN and CDR2 is SYDVKM in the germline V gene. CDR3 length equals 15 residues.

This clone is deemed medium-sized. CDR3 region: CASRGQGAGDTQYF. For the CDR3, the DNA is TGTGCCAGCAGAGGACAGGGGGCTGGAGATACGCAGTATTTT. V gene TRBV2 combines with J gene TRBJ2-3, with TRBD1 matching 11 bases. Germline values: CDR1 SNHLY, CDR2 FYNNEI. The V and J ends lost 6 bases and 5 bases, in that order; junction bases with no gene match: 4. The length of the CDR3 is 14 residues.

V and J are TRBV6-6 and TRBJ2-3; possible D gene TRBD1, 6 bases. Deletions cut 2 bases from V and 5 bases from J, with 11 bases between. Germline V gene lookup returns CDR1 MNHNY and CDR2 SVGAGI (reference sequence). This CDR3 is built from 14 residues. The CDR3 spells CASSYRGIRDTQYF. The CDR3 DNA reads as TGTGCCAGCAGTTACAGGGGGATTAGAGATACGCAGTATTTT.

The chain employs TRBV15 and TRBJ1-2, with D perhaps matching TRBD1 (6 bases). Trimming took off 0 bases at V and 2 bases at J, with 13 bases between the two ends. The CDR3 sequence is 16 residues long. Germline-derived CDR1 and CDR2 are LNHNV and YYDKDF (reference sequence). DNA for the CDR3: TGTGCCACCAGCAGAGATTTGTCACAGGGCAACTATGGCTACACCTTC. Translating it yields CATSRDLSQGNYGYTF.